This passage covers 24 T cell receptor beta chains from one sample sequenced in a study of blood T cell repertoires in COVID-19. Only in-frame clones appear in the TCRdb table, and some are missing; sequencing was by immunoSEQ multiplex PCR. The data show about 74,000 clones, about 88% seen once. Material for sequencing was peripheral blood. All receptors derive from a man aged 65 to 79 with active or convalescent COVID-19.

The chain employs TRBV11-2 and TRBJ2-3; TRBD2 matches at 8 bases. Looked up from germline, CDR1 is SGHAT and CDR2 is FQNNGV. With V trimmed by 5 bases and J by 2 bases, 6 bases remained unmatched. This CDR3 comprises 15 residues. CDR3 region: CASSPLLAVTDTQYF. CDR3 coding DNA: TGTGCCAGCAGCCCCCTACTAGCGGTCACAGATACGCAGTATTTT.

The genes are TRBV2 and TRBJ2-1; D may be TRBD1 (6 bases). V lost 1 base and J lost 4, with 14 bases in between. Germline V gene lookup returns CDR1 SNHLY and CDR2 FYNNEI. CDR3 size: 16 residues. The CDR3 loop is CASSEGGKGVYNEQFF. The CDR3, as DNA: TGTGCCAGCAGTGAAGGGGGGAAGGGGGTATACAATGAGCAGTTCTTC.

This chain joins TRBV6-4 and TRBJ2-7, with a tentative D call TRBD2 (6 bases). The CDR3 is 13 amino acids. Germline CDR1 MRHNA, CDR2 SNTAGT. Trimming removed 10 bases from V and 3 bases from J, with 16 bases in between. In DNA form, the CDR3 reads TGTGCCATGGGAGCGGGCGCCTACTACGAGCAGTACTTC. Translating gives CAMGAGAYYEQYF.

The chain carries TRBV5-5 and TRBJ1-1, with 12 bases fitting TRBD1. V shed 6 bases and J 0 bases; nucleotides not matched to a gene: 9. This CDR3 contains 17 residues. In germline, CDR1 is SGHKS, CDR2 YYEKEE (reference sequence). The CDR3 nucleotides are TGTGCCAGCACCCTGTCCGGGACAGGGGGCGTGAACACTGAAGCTTTCTTT. This encodes CASTLSGTGGVNTEAFF.

The V call is TRBV6-8, the J call TRBJ2-7; 11 bases match TRBD2. The CDR3 spans 17 residues. The V gene end was trimmed by 8 bases and the J gene end by 0 bases; junction bases not matched to a gene: 12. Germline loops: CDR1 MNHGY, CDR2 SAAAGT. The CDR3 bases are TGTGCCAGCCACACCGGGACTAGCGGTGACAGCTCCTACGAGCAGTACTTC. It encodes CASHTGTSGDSSYEQYF.

This chain uses TRBV27 with TRBJ1-1; D unresolved. The germline V gene encodes CDR1 MNHEY and CDR2 SMNVEV (reference sequence). This CDR3 has 13 amino acids. V lost 3 bases to trimming and J lost 1 base, with 6 bases between them. CDR3: CASSFRENTEAFF. The CDR3 DNA reads TGTGCCAGCAGTTTTCGGGAGAACACTGAAGCTTTCTTT.

In this sample, this clone turned up a few times. This chain joins TRBV20-1 and TRBJ2-5, with D unresolved. Trimming took 7 bases from V and 8 from J, leaving 8 bases between them. The CDR3 runs to 9 residues. CDR1 DFQATT and CDR2 SNEGSKA come from the germline V gene (reference sequence). CDR3 amino acids: CSVAPTQYF. The CDR3 bases are TGCAGTGTGGCCCCTACCCAGTACTTC.

CDR3: CACPRARASNTEAFF. CDR3 DNA: TGTGCCTGCCCCCGGGCCAGGGCCTCTAACACTGAAGCTTTCTTT. J is TRBJ1-1 and V is TRBV30; D may be TRBD1 (5 bases). This CDR3 contains 15 residues. Deletions cut 6 bases from V and 2 bases from J, with 19 bases between. Germline loops: CDR1 GTSNPN, CDR2 SVGIG (reference sequence).

V gene TRBV5-1 combines with J gene TRBJ1-5; no clear D gene. The germline V and J ends were trimmed by 0 bases and 4 bases, with 11 bases remaining between them. Germline CDR1 reads SGHRS; CDR2 reads YFSETQ. This CDR3 spans 15 amino acids. The CDR3 DNA sequence: TGCGCCAGCAGCTTGGATGACACCGCAAATCAGCCCCAGCATTTT. This translates into CASSLDDTANQPQHF.

The J gene is TRBJ2-1, the V gene TRBV19; no reliable D call. The length of the CDR3 is 15 residues. In germline, CDR1 is LNHDA, CDR2 SQIVND (reference sequence). V dropped 7 bases and J dropped 2 bases, with 15 bases sitting between them. The CDR3 bases are TGTGCCAGTACCCCCCAGAGGCGGACCTACAATGAGCAGTTCTTC. This sequence encodes CASTPQRRTYNEQFF. Combining the CDR3 with reference TRBV19 and TRBJ2-1 gives the whole variable domain DGGITQSPKYLFRKEGQNVTLSCEQNLNHDAMYWYRQDPGQGLRLIYYSQIVNDFQKGDIAEGYSVSREKKESFPLTVTSAQKNPTAFYLCASTPQRRTYNEQFFGPGTRLTVL.

The chain employs TRBV5-5 and TRBJ1-2; no clear D gene. This CDR3 is 17 amino acids long. Germline CDR1 SGHKS, CDR2 YYEKEE (reference sequence). V lost 1 base and J lost 4, with 20 bases in between. CDR3 sequence reads: CASSLIGNSGSGYGYTF. The CDR3 DNA reads as TGTGCCAGCAGCTTGATCGGCAACTCGGGTTCGGGCTATGGCTACACCTTC.

V is TRBV6-5 and J is TRBJ2-7, with 8 bases that match TRBD1. The CDR3 covers 16 residues. The germline gives CDR1 MNHEY, CDR2 SVGAGI. Trimming took 4 bases from V and 4 from J; bases not matched to a gene: 12. The CDR3 here is CASSFGGTGPPYEQYF. The DNA of the CDR3 is TGTGCCAGCAGTTTCGGTGGGACAGGCCCTCCTTACGAGCAGTACTTC.

V usage is TRBV7-9 and J usage is TRBJ2-3; D is undetermined. The V end was cut by 5 bases, the J end by 0 bases, with 12 bases between. This CDR3 is 15 amino acids long. CDR1 and CDR2 (germline): SEHNR, FQNEAQ (reference sequence). The CDR3 sequence: CASSPLMTSTDTQYF. The CDR3 region has the DNA TGTGCCAGCAGCCCACTTATGACTAGCACAGATACGCAGTATTTT.

The V and J genes are TRBV19 and TRBJ2-7; the D is unclear. The CDR3 consists of 15 residues. Trimming took 5 bases from V and 2 from J, leaving 16 bases between them. In germline, CDR1 is LNHDA, CDR2 SQIVND (reference sequence). Written as DNA, the CDR3 is TGTGCCAGTAGTCACCAGAGCTCCGGAGCCTACGAGCAGTACTTC. Residues: CASSHQSSGAYEQYF.

V usage is TRBV10-1 and J usage is TRBJ2-1, with TRBD2 matching 16 bases. V was clipped by 2 bases and J by 7 bases; unmatched bases: 5. The CDR3 length is 17 residues. Germline V CDR1 and CDR2: WNHNN, SYGVQD (reference sequence). Written as DNA, the CDR3 is TGCGCCAGCAGTGAGAGTCCGGGACTAGCGGGAGGGAATGAGCAGTTCTTC. Its translation is CASSESPGLAGGNEQFF.

The chain carries TRBV19 and TRBJ1-2; 9 bases map to TRBD1. V lost 4 bases, J lost 8 bases, and 8 bases stayed unmatched. Germline-derived CDR1 and CDR2 are LNHDA and SQIVND (reference sequence). This CDR3 is 14 amino acids long. In nucleotides, the CDR3 is TGTGCCAGTAGTAACGGACAGGGGATAGGGGGCTACACCTTC. Protein: CASSNGQGIGGYTF.

This clone has more than one count but fewer than ten. This chain links TRBV28 with TRBJ1-2, with TRBD1 as a possible D gene (5 bases). V dropped 5 bases and J dropped 0 bases, with 13 bases sitting between them. The CDR3 loop spans 15 amino acids. Germline lookup yields CDR1 MDHEN and CDR2 SYDVKM. Written as DNA, the CDR3 is TGTGCCAGCAGTCCCCCCGACAGAACTAACTATGGCTACACCTTC. It specifies CASSPPDRTNYGYTF.

J is TRBJ2-5 and V is TRBV7-2; TRBD1 matches at 7 bases. The trim removed 1 base at V and 5 bases at J, leaving 7 bases unmatched. The CDR3 is made up of 15 amino acids. CDR1 and CDR2 (germline): SGHTA, FQGNSA. DNA of the CDR3: TGTGCCAGCAGCTTAGATAAAGGGGGCTGGGAGACCCAGTACTTC. Its translation is CASSLDKGGWETQYF. The full variable domain, in which reference TRBV7-2 and TRBJ2-5 provide the parts outside the CDR3, is GAGVSQSPSNKVTEKGKDVELRCDPISGHTALYWYRQSLGQGLEFLIYFQGNSAPDKSGLPSDRFSAERTGGSVSTLTIQRTQQEDSAVYLCASSLDKGGWETQYFGPGTRLLVL.

The chain recombines TRBV14 with TRBJ1-6; 11 nucleotides agree with TRBD1. This CDR3 spans 16 amino acids. The germline gives CDR1 SGHDN, CDR2 FVKESK. With V trimmed by 2 bases and J by 6 bases, 3 bases remained unmatched. CDR3 sequence reads: CASSQMGQGVNSPLHF. The CDR3 nucleotides are TGTGCCAGCAGCCAAATGGGACAGGGGGTTAATTCACCCCTCCACTTT.

This chain joins TRBV25-1 and TRBJ2-5; 7 nucleotides match TRBD2. The junction had 10 bases not matched to a gene; V was cut back by 2 bases and J by 7 bases. CDR1 MGHDK and CDR2 SYGVNS come from the germline V gene. The CDR3 loop spans 15 amino acids. Written as DNA, the CDR3 is TGTGCCAGCAGTGAAGTTCGGTCTAGCGGAGGGACCCAGTACTTC. Translated: CASSEVRSSGGTQYF.

With regard to this clone: This specimen includes other DNA sequences encoding the same CDR3. The genes are TRBV2 and TRBJ1-5, with D unclear. Trimming shortened V by 6 bases and J by 0 bases, and 3 bases separated the two germline ends. Germline-derived CDR1 and CDR2 are SNHLY and FYNNEI. The CDR3 has 12 amino acids. The CDR3 sequence is CASRASNQPQHF. The CDR3 region has the DNA TGTGCCAGCAGGGCTAGCAATCAGCCCCAGCATTTT.

The chain couples TRBV21-1 to TRBJ2-5; the table calls TRBD2, which could not be checked here. TRBV21-1 is recorded as a pseudogene. This CDR3 contains 16 residues. CDR3 residues: CASSKARGGAGETQYF. CDR3 in DNA: TGTGCCAGCAGCAAAGCGCGGGGGGGGGCAGGGGAGACCCAGTACTTC.

The V gene is TRBV18, the J gene TRBJ1-5; the match to TRBD1 covers 9 bases. V lost 3 bases and J lost 4; bases outside the gene matches: 4. There are 15 residues in the CDR3. In germline, CDR1 is KGHSH, CDR2 LQKENI. DNA for the CDR3: TGTGCCAGCTCACCCGGGACAGGGAGGAATCAGCCCCAGCATTTT. Translation: CASSPGTGRNQPQHF. Combining the CDR3 with reference TRBV18 and TRBJ1-5 gives the whole variable domain NAGVMQNPRHLVRRRGQEARLRCSPMKGHSHVYWYRQLPEEGLKFMVYLQKENIIDESGMPKERFSAEFPKEGPSILRIQQVVRGDSAAYFCASSPGTGRNQPQHFGDGTRLSIL.

The J gene is TRBJ2-7, the V gene TRBV28, with 10 bases aligning to TRBD2. V lost 6 bases to trimming and J lost 7 bases; unmatched junction nucleotides: 9. Germline CDR1 MDHEN, CDR2 SYDVKM. The CDR3 is made up of 14 amino acids. CDR3 DNA sequence: TGTGCCAGCAGGCCCCCCCTAGCGGGAGTAGAGCAGTACTTC. It specifies CASRPPLAGVEQYF.